Following are 16 T cell receptor beta chains from one sample sequenced in a study of early T cells in non-severe SARS-CoV-2 infection. Each CDR3 protein is one row after TCRdb ran MiXCR on the 5' RACE reads. The sample has more than 65,000 distinct CDR3 sequences; roughly 4.5% are singletons. Sequencing used whole blood, obtained at baseline. The receptors come from an adult who was a healthcare worker with PCR-confirmed SARS-CoV-2 infection or an uninfected control (not recorded which). The donor label of this sample is uncertain.

This clonotype was found a few times. A read error may account for a junction end that differs from germline. V gene TRBV5-1 combines with J gene TRBJ2-1; no clear D. The germline CDR1 and CDR2 sequences are SGHRS and YFSETQ. The CDR3 contains 11 residues. Here the CDR3 DNA reads TGCGCCAACAGCTTGGGGTATGAGCAGTTCTTC. This codes for CANSLGYEQFF.

This clonotype was detected ten times or more. The rearrangement joins TRBV28 to TRBJ2-6; TRBD1 matches at 7 bases. This CDR3 region has 13 residues. With V trimmed by 5 bases and J by 10 bases, 5 bases remained unmatched. Looked up from germline, CDR1 is MDHEN and CDR2 is SYDVKM. CDR3 region: CASSPPTGNVLTF. Written as DNA, the CDR3 is TGTGCCAGCAGTCCCCCGACAGGGAACGTCCTGACTTTC.

In this sample, this clonotype turned up many times. The rearrangement uses TRBV20-1 and TRBJ2-3; perhaps TRBD1 as D (6 bases). This CDR3 is built from 14 residues. V dropped 3 bases and J dropped 2 bases, with 12 bases sitting between them. Germline lookup yields CDR1 DFQATT and CDR2 SNEGSKA (reference sequence). This CDR3 reads CSARLTGNTDTQYF. CDR3 nucleotide sequence: TGCAGTGCTAGGTTGACAGGAAACACAGATACGCAGTATTTT.

This clonotype was detected many times. Written as DNA, the CDR3 is TGTGCCAGCAGCCAAGGGATCGAGCTAGCGGCGTACGAGCAGTACTTC. Its translation is CASSQGIELAAYEQYF. The chain uses TRBV4-2 and TRBJ2-7; TRBD2 matches at 7 bases. V lost 1 base and J lost 4; bases outside the gene matches: 10. CDR3 length equals 16 residues. From germline, CDR1 is LGHNA and CDR2 YNFKEQ.

This clonotype appeared a few times. The chain uses TRBV3-1 and TRBJ2-4; 9 nucleotides agree with TRBD1. Germline-derived CDR1 and CDR2 are LGHDT and YNNKEL (reference sequence). Trimming cost V 3 bases and J 4 bases; bases outside gene matches: 4. The CDR3 is 15 amino acids. DNA of the CDR3: TGTGCCAGCAGCCACCGACAGGGGGTGAAAAACATTCAGTACTTC. Its protein product is CASSHRQGVKNIQYF.

The J gene is TRBJ2-5, the V gene TRBV5-8, with a weak D call TRBD1 (5 bases). CDR1 is SGHTS, CDR2 YDEGEE, per germline. The CDR3 extends over 14 amino acids. V was shortened by 2 bases and J by 7 bases, with 15 bases between the two germline ends. As DNA, the CDR3 is TGTGCCAGCAGCTTATTGACGCAAAGGGGGACCCAGTACTTC. This codes for CASSLLTQRGTQYF.

The table lists this clonotype with many counts. The chain has TRBV25-1 and TRBJ1-3; D call uncertain. CDR3 size: 15 residues. V lost 3 bases and J lost 0, with 9 bases in between. CDR1 is MGHDK, CDR2 SYGVNS, per germline. The CDR3 sequence: CASSEEGPSGNTIYF. The CDR3 DNA reads as TGTGCCAGCAGTGAGGAGGGTCCCTCTGGAAACACCATATATTTT.

This clonotype was counted a few times. The gene calls are TRBV5-1 and TRBJ2-1; no clear D. This CDR3 comprises 15 residues. Germline V lookup: CDR1 SGHRS, CDR2 YFSETQ. Trimming pared 0 bases from V and 2 bases from J, leaving 9 bases between. In DNA, the CDR3 is TGCGCCAGCAGCTTGGAGAAAGTAGCCTACAATGAGCAGTTCTTC. Its protein product is CASSLEKVAYNEQFF.

This clonotype was recorded at least ten times. The chain is built from TRBV20-1 and TRBJ1-1; D remains unclear. The CDR3 sequence is 13 residues long. The V end was cut by 6 bases, the J end by 1 base, with 12 bases between. Per germline, CDR1 DFQATT and CDR2 SNEGSKA (reference sequence). CDR3 DNA: TGCAGTGCCTCTGGACGGGGGAACACTGAAGCTTTCTTT. Translation: CSASGRGNTEAFF.

This clonotype was counted ten times or more. The V and J genes are TRBV20-1 and TRBJ2-3, with 11 nucleotides matching TRBD1. Trimming cost V 2 bases and J 5 bases; bases outside gene matches: 9. This CDR3 comprises 16 residues. Germline CDR1 DFQATT, CDR2 SNEGSKA (reference sequence). The CDR3 region has the DNA TGCAGTGCTAGATCCCCACTCGGGACAGGGGGAGATACGCAGTATTTT. The encoded protein is CSARSPLGTGGDTQYF.

The V call is TRBV30, the J call TRBJ2-3, with D perhaps matching TRBD1 (6 bases). V was clipped by 2 bases and J by 6 bases, with 12 bases between them. Germline CDR1 reads GTSNPN; CDR2 reads SVGIG (reference sequence). The CDR3 has 13 residues. DNA of the CDR3: TGTGCCTGGAGTAAACAGGGAAGCGATACGCAGTATTTT. Its translation: CAWSKQGSDTQYF. Variable domain in full (rest from reference TRBV30 and TRBJ2-3): SQTIHQWPATLVQPVGSPLSLECTVEGTSNPNLYWYRQAAGRGLQLLFYSVGIGQISSEVPQNLSASRPQDRQFILSSKKLLLSDSGFYLCAWSKQGSDTQYFGPGTRLTVL.

Ten or more counts support this clonotype. V gene TRBV7-3 combines with J gene TRBJ2-7; the match to TRBD1 covers 10 bases. V lost 5 bases, J lost 5 bases, and 6 bases stayed unmatched. Germline values: CDR1 SGHTA, CDR2 FQGTGA. This CDR3 spans 14 amino acids. The CDR3 DNA is TGTGCCAGCAGCCCGACAGGGGGCCGTCACGAGCAGTACTTC. Translated: CASSPTGGRHEQYF.

The chain has TRBV7-6 and TRBJ2-7, with a possible D match to TRBD2 (7 bases). V lost 2 bases and J 3 bases, leaving 14 bases between the germline ends. CDR1 SGHVS and CDR2 FNYEAQ come from the germline V gene. CDR3 length equals 15 residues. For the CDR3, the DNA is TGTGCCAGCAGCTTACGTGCGGGGGCTCACTACGAGCAGTACTTC. Translating gives CASSLRAGAHYEQYF.

This chain links TRBV12-3 or TRBV12-4 with TRBJ2-3; 11 bases map to TRBD2. The CDR3 consists of 15 residues. Unmatched junction bases numbered 8, after V lost 6 bases and J lost 6 bases. The CDR3 DNA is TGTGCCAGCAGACTTGGACTAGCGGGTTTGGATACGCAGTATTTT. As protein: CASRLGLAGLDTQYF.

The chain is built from TRBV6-5 and TRBJ1-6; weak D call: TRBD1 (5 bases). CDR1 is MNHEY and CDR2 is SVGAGI in the germline V gene. There are 15 residues in the CDR3. V dropped 6 bases and J dropped 0 bases, with 9 bases sitting between them. The CDR3 bases are TGTGCCAGCAGGGGACCGAACTCCTATAATTCACCCCTCCACTTT. Translation gives CASRGPNSYNSPLHF.

This clonotype was recorded many times. This sequence joins TRBV7-9 and TRBJ2-1; tentatively, D is TRBD2 (5 bases). From germline, CDR1 is SEHNR and CDR2 FQNEAQ (reference sequence). The CDR3 covers 13 residues. The V end lost 1 base, the J end lost 10 bases, and 11 bases lay between the germline ends. The CDR3 sequence is CASSLGTGYEQFF. The CDR3 coding sequence is TGTGCCAGCAGCTTAGGAACGGGATACGAGCAGTTCTTC. Drawing the rest from reference TRBV7-9 and TRBJ2-1, the complete variable domain is DTGVSQNPRHKITKRGQNVTFRCDPISEHNRLYWYRQTLGQGPEFLTYFQNEAQLEKSRLLSDRFSAERPKGSFSTLEIQRTEQGDSAMYLCASSLGTGYEQFFGPGTRLTVL.